The 31 T cell receptor beta chains below come from one sample, sequenced in a study of tissue T cells after allogeneic stem cell transplantation. This table comes from immunoSEQ multiplex PCR, and its TCRdb copy is limited to in-frame clones, with some not included. In the table there are roughly 50,000 clones, roughly four fifths of which are singletons. Sequencing input: sorted cells pooled from one or two spleens. Source of these receptors: a pool of C57BL/6 mice in good health.

A remark on this clone: Gene names denote mouse genes. The sequence runs out 1 residue before the end of the CDR3; the remainder is reconstructed from the germline J gene. The genes are TRBV13-3 and TRBJ1-3, with 7 nucleotides matching TRBD1. Germline CDR1 is NNHDY and CDR2 is SYVADS. The CDR3 contains 15 residues. The V gene end was trimmed by 4 bases and the J gene end by 0 bases; junction bases not matched to a gene: 4. CDR3 DNA (partial): TGTGCCAGCAGTTGGGACAGAAATTCTGGAAATACGCTCTAT. Translated: CASSWDRNSGNTLY. The whole CDR3 protein is CASSWDRNSGNTLYF. The complete variable domain, with remaining parts taken from reference TRBV13-3 and TRBJ1-3, reads EAAVTQSPRSKVAVTGGKVTLSCHQTNNHDYMYWYRQDTGHGLRLIHYSYVADSTEKGDIPDGYKASRPSQENFSLILELASLSQTAVYFCASSWDRNSGNTLYFGEGSRLIVV.

As concerns this clone: Gene labels here are mouse ones. Read coverage stops 1 residue before the CDR3 terminus; the germline J gene supplies the remainder. This same CDR3 is encoded by further DNA sequences in the sample. The rearrangement uses TRBV16 and TRBJ2-4, with D perhaps matching TRBD1 or TRBD2 (5 bases each). Germline V gene lookup returns CDR1 SGHSA and CDR2 FRNQAP. There are 14 residues in the CDR3. The V and J ends lost 0 bases and 1 base respectively, with 5 bases between them. The CDR3 bases that were read are TGTGCAAGCAGCTTAGAGGGGGGTCAAAACACCTTGTAC. Its translation is CASSLEGGQNTLY. The entire CDR3 is CASSLEGGQNTLYF.

Worth noting for this clone: Gene names denote mouse genes. The read falls 1 residue short of the CDR3 end, and the missing part is taken from the germline J gene. The V call is TRBV5, the J call TRBJ2-7; D is possibly TRBD1 (6 bases). Per the germline V gene, CDR1 is LGHNA and CDR2 is YNLKQL (reference sequence). V gave up 4 bases and J gave up 0 bases, with 16 bases separating them. The CDR3 loop spans 16 amino acids. The part of the CDR3 DNA that was read is TGTGCCAGCAGCCCGCGGAAAGGACAGAGCTCCTATGAACAGTAC. As protein: CASSPRKGQSSYEQY. The whole CDR3 protein is CASSPRKGQSSYEQYF.

This clone came up a few times. The gene names given are mouse names. The CDR3 is cut off 1 residue early in the read; its end comes from the germline J gene. The chain couples TRBV13-2 to TRBJ1-3; TRBD1 matches 10 bases. Germline loops: CDR1 NNHNN, CDR2 SYGAGS (reference sequence). The V and J ends lost 5 bases and 2 bases, in that order; junction bases with no gene match: 1. There are 14 residues in the CDR3. The CDR3 sequence is CASGGQGTGNTLYF. The covered CDR3 bases are TGTGCCAGCGGGGGACAGGGGACTGGAAATACGCTCTAT.

This clone has only a few counts. Genes and germline are mouse. The missing CDR3 end, 1 residue past where the read stops, is filled in from the germline J gene. The J gene is TRBJ2-7, the V gene TRBV12-1, with TRBD2 matching 10 bases. This CDR3 region has 13 residues. J gave up 6 bases and V 2 bases, and 3 bases lay outside the gene matches. Germline CDR1 is SGHSN and CDR2 is HYEKVE. The DNA read from the CDR3 is TGTGCCAGCTCTCGAGACTGGGGGGTTGAACAGTAC. Translating gives CASSRDWGVEQY. The whole CDR3 protein reads CASSRDWGVEQYF.

About this clone: These gene names are mouse names. The read is 1 residue too short to cover the CDR3 end, so that end is filled in from the germline J gene. The chain couples TRBV12-1 to TRBJ1-2; perhaps TRBD1 as D (5 bases). The CDR3 loop spans 14 amino acids. V lost 2 bases, J lost 0 bases, and 9 bases lay in between. Germline CDR1 reads SGHSN; CDR2 reads HYEKVE. The part of the CDR3 DNA that was read is TGTGCCAGCTCTCAGCGGGGGGCAAACTCCGACTACACC. This gives the protein CASSQRGANSDYT. The CDR3 as a whole reads CASSQRGANSDYTF.

In regard to this clone: Gene names follow the mouse nomenclature. The sequence runs out 1 residue before the end of the CDR3; the remainder is reconstructed from the germline J gene. V is TRBV13-1 and J is TRBJ2-7; D may be TRBD1 or TRBD2 (7 bases each). CDR3 size: 15 residues. The germline CDR1 and CDR2 sequences are NSHNY and SYGAGN. The ends were cut back, 0 bases at V and 0 bases at J, with 10 bases in the middle. CDR3 bases read: TGTGCCAGCAGTGATGCAGGGGGGCACTCCTATGAACAGTAC. Translated, it gives CASSDAGGHSYEQY. The full CDR3 protein reads CASSDAGGHSYEQYF.

Comment on this clone: All gene names here are mouse names. The read halts 1 residue ahead of the CDR3 end, with the missing end drawn from the germline J gene. This chain connects TRBV13-3 to TRBJ2-4, with 7 nucleotides matching TRBD1. Germline CDR1 and CDR2: NNHDY and SYVADS. Losses at the gene ends were 1 base for V and 1 base for J; bases not matched to a gene: 3. This CDR3 has 15 residues. The CDR3 is CASSDLGTGQNTLYF. The CDR3 DNA, read in part, is TGTGCCAGCAGTGATCTCGGGACAGGTCAAAACACCTTGTAC.

About this clone: These gene names are mouse names. The read ends 1 residue shy of where the CDR3 ends; the end is completed using the germline J gene. This sequence joins TRBV19 and TRBJ1-4; 10 nucleotides match TRBD1. Germline-derived CDR1 and CDR2 are FNHDT and SITEND (reference sequence). The CDR3 sequence is 14 residues long. The ends lost 4 bases at V and 7 bases at J; junction bases unmatched: 4. The part of the CDR3 DNA that was read is TGTGCCAGCAGTTGGGACAGGGGAGGCGAAAGATTATTT. Translation: CASSWDRGGERLF. The entire CDR3 sequence reads CASSWDRGGERLFF.

Details on this clone: Mouse names are used for the genes. The sequence runs out 1 residue before the end of the CDR3; the remainder is reconstructed from the germline J gene. The identical CDR3 is also encoded by other nucleotide sequences in the sample. The rearrangement links TRBV13-3 to TRBJ2-5; D is uncertain. The CDR3 extends over 14 amino acids. Germline values: CDR1 NNHDY, CDR2 SYVADS. The V gene lost 0 bases and the J gene lost 0 bases, with 5 bases spanning the gap. The CDR3 sequence is CASSDGNNQDTQYF. The CDR3 DNA, read in part, is TGTGCCAGCAGTGATGGGAATAACCAAGACACCCAGTAC. The full variable domain, completed using reference TRBV13-3 and TRBJ2-5, is EAAVTQSPRSKVAVTGGKVTLSCHQTNNHDYMYWYRQDTGHGLRLIHYSYVADSTEKGDIPDGYKASRPSQENFSLILELASLSQTAVYFCASSDGNNQDTQYFGPGTRLLVL.

In its sample, this clone was seen a few times. Each gene name is a mouse one. The read is 1 residue too short to cover the CDR3 end, so that end is filled in from the germline J gene. V and J are TRBV12-2 and TRBJ2-7, with 8 positions matching TRBD1. Losses at the gene ends were 2 bases for V and 7 bases for J; bases not matched to a gene: 6. CDR1 and CDR2 from the germline V gene are SGHLS and HYDKME. There are 13 residues in the CDR3. CDR3 DNA (partial): TGTGCCAGCTCTCCCTATGACAGGGGCGAACAGTAC. This gives the protein CASSPYDRGEQY. The CDR3 in its entirety is CASSPYDRGEQYF.

On this clone itself: Gene names are the mouse ones. The read falls 1 residue short of the CDR3 end, and the missing part is taken from the germline J gene. The chain uses TRBV19 and TRBJ1-1; unclear D gene. Per the germline V gene, CDR1 is FNHDT and CDR2 is SITEND (reference sequence). The CDR3 runs 13 residues. Trimming shortened V by 0 bases and J by 3 bases, and 6 bases separated the two germline ends. The CDR3 sequence: CASSIVQHTEVFF. The sequenced part of the CDR3 DNA is TGTGCCAGCAGTATAGTGCAGCACACAGAAGTCTTC.

On this clone itself: Genes and germline come from the mouse. The read ends 1 residue before the CDR3 terminus; that terminus is restored from the germline J gene. The chain combines TRBV5 with TRBJ2-3, with 11 nucleotides matching TRBD2. CDR3 length: 16 amino acids. V trimming: 4 bases; J trimming: 1 base; junction bases outside the gene matches: 4. Germline values: CDR1 LGHNA, CDR2 YNLKQL (reference sequence). Partial CDR3 DNA: TGTGCCAGCAGCCCACTGGGGGGGCGCGGTGCAGAAACGCTGTAT. Its protein product is CASSPLGGRGAETLY. The entire CDR3 is CASSPLGGRGAETLYF.

Note on this clone: Germline and genes here are mouse. From the germline J gene comes the end of the CDR3, since the read stops 1 residue before it. V is TRBV1 and J is TRBJ2-2, with D possibly TRBD1 on 6 matching bases. This CDR3 region has 16 residues. V was pared by 1 base and J by 1 base, with 10 bases between. The V gene's germline CDR1 is NSQYPW and CDR2 LRSPGD (reference sequence). Incomplete CDR3 DNA: TGCACCTGCAGTGCAGGGGGACATTTAAACACCGGGCAGCTCTAC. Encoded protein: CTCSAGGHLNTGQLY. The whole CDR3 reads CTCSAGGHLNTGQLYF. Combining the CDR3 with reference TRBV1 and TRBJ2-2 gives the whole variable domain VTLLEQNPRWRLVPRGQAVNLRCILKNSQYPWMSWYQQDLQKQLQWLFTLRSPGDKEVKSLPGADYLATRVTDTELRLQVANMSQGRTLYCTCSAGGHLNTGQLYFGEGSKLTVL.

As concerns this clone: Each gene name is a mouse one. The read gets to within 1 residue of the CDR3 end, and the germline J gene fills in the rest. V usage is TRBV26 and J usage is TRBJ2-1; a possible D gene is TRBD1 (8 bases). Germline assignment: CDR1 KGHPV and CDR2 FQNQEV (reference sequence). This CDR3 comprises 12 residues. V lost 8 bases, J lost 7 bases, and 12 bases lay in between. This CDR3 reads CASPQGGAEQFF. The sequenced CDR3 bases are TGTGCCAGCCCACAGGGGGGGGCTGAGCAGTTC.

This clone was observed a single time. The germline and genes are mouse ones. Sequencing ends 1 residue short of the CDR3 end; the germline J gene provides the rest. The chain recombines TRBV1 with TRBJ1-1; TRBD1 might be the D (5 bases). This CDR3 has 14 amino acids. V was clipped by 3 bases and J by 3 bases, with 11 bases between them. CDR1 is NSQYPW, CDR2 LRSPGD, per germline (reference sequence). CDR3 DNA, as far as it was read: TGCACCTGCAGTGCGCAGGGAGGGGACACAGAAGTCTTC. Protein: CTCSAQGGDTEVF. The complete CDR3 protein is CTCSAQGGDTEVFF.

In regard to this clone: Any gene name here is a mouse gene name. The read is 1 residue too short to cover the CDR3 end, so that end is filled in from the germline J gene. V and J are TRBV1 and TRBJ1-4; D not resolved. CDR3 length equals 14 residues. Germline CDR1 and CDR2: NSQYPW and LRSPGD (reference sequence). Trimming took off 4 bases at V and 0 bases at J, with 6 bases between the two ends. CDR3 in amino acids: CTCSGHFSNERLFF. The DNA read from the CDR3 is TGCACCTGCAGTGGACATTTTTCCAACGAAAGATTATTT.

This clone was seen only a few times. Genes here carry mouse names. Read sequence stops 1 residue before the CDR3 end, and the germline J gene provides the missing end. The V gene is TRBV15, the J gene TRBJ1-5; no reliable D call. This CDR3 comprises 13 residues. The V end was cut by 0 bases, the J end by 10 bases, with 10 bases between. Germline V gives CDR1 SGHND, CDR2 FRSKSL. The CDR3 sequence is CASSLATQSAPLF. The CDR3 DNA, read in part, is TGTGCCAGCAGTTTAGCCACGCAGTCCGCTCCGCTT.

As regards this clone: Each gene name is a mouse one. The read ends 1 residue shy of where the CDR3 ends; the end is completed using the germline J gene. V usage is TRBV1 and J usage is TRBJ1-2, with D possibly TRBD1 on 6 matching bases. V was cut by 6 bases and J by 0 bases, with 11 bases left in between. This CDR3 contains 14 residues. Germline assignment: CDR1 NSQYPW and CDR2 LRSPGD (reference sequence). CDR3 region: CTCRPRGANSDYTF. CDR3 DNA, as far as it was read: TGCACCTGCAGGCCCAGGGGTGCAAACTCCGACTACACC.

This clone has just a few counts. All gene names here are mouse names. The CDR3 is cut off 1 residue early in the read; its end comes from the germline J gene. The V call is TRBV4, the J call TRBJ2-7, with a tentative D call TRBD1 (6 bases). Trimming left V 4 bases short and J 0 bases short, with 10 bases between. CDR3 length equals 14 residues. Germline loops: CDR1 LGHDT, CDR2 YNNKQL (reference sequence). The DNA read from the CDR3 is TGTGCCAGCAGCTTCCGGGACAACTCCTATGAACAGTAC. Amino acids: CASSFRDNSYEQY. The whole CDR3 region reads CASSFRDNSYEQYF.

For this clone: Here the gene names and germline are mouse. The CDR3 end lies 1 residue beyond the end of the read and is filled in from the germline J gene. The V call is TRBV19, the J call TRBJ1-2; D is undetermined. The CDR3 runs to 13 residues. Germline V gene sequence: CDR1 FNHDT, CDR2 SITEND (reference sequence). V gave up 4 bases and J gave up 2 bases, with 9 bases separating them. This chain's CDR3 is CASSLTPNSDYTF. Incomplete CDR3 DNA: TGTGCCAGCAGTTTGACACCTAACTCCGACTACACC.

Points on this clone: Gene names denote mouse genes. The read finishes 1 residue shy of the CDR3 end, and the germline J gene is used to complete it. The V and J genes are TRBV29 and TRBJ2-3, with a tentative D call TRBD1 (5 bases). The ends were cut back, 2 bases at V and 1 base at J, with 7 bases in the middle. CDR1 MSHET and CDR2 SYDVDS come from the germline V gene. The CDR3 consists of 14 residues. CDR3 DNA (partial): TGTGCTAGCAGTTTAAGGGGAGGTGCAGAAACGCTGTAT. It specifies CASSLRGGAETLY. The full CDR3 protein reads CASSLRGGAETLYF. The full variable domain, rest sourced from reference TRBV29 and TRBJ2-3, is DMKVTQMPRYLIKRMGENVLLECGQDMSHETMYWYRQDPGLGLQLIYISYDVDSNSEGDIPKGYRVSRKKREHFSLILDSAKTNQTSVYFCASSLRGGAETLYFGSGTRLTVL.

On this clone itself: Genes and germline are mouse. The sequence runs out 1 residue before the end of the CDR3; the remainder is reconstructed from the germline J gene. Other DNA sequences in this sample translate to the same CDR3. The V and J genes are TRBV2 and TRBJ2-1, with 7 nucleotides matching TRBD2. The germline V gene has CDR1 LGHNA and CDR2 YSYQKL. CDR3 length: 14 amino acids. After removal of 0 bases from V and 5 bases from J, the junction contained 1 base not matched to a gene. The CDR3 is CASSQDWGDAEQFF. The CDR3 DNA, read in part, is TGTGCCAGCAGCCAAGATTGGGGGGATGCTGAGCAGTTC.

A remark on this clone: Gene names and germline match the mouse. The read is 1 residue too short to cover the CDR3 end, so that end is filled in from the germline J gene. The chain uses TRBV13-2 and TRBJ2-1, with D tentatively TRBD1 (7 bases). Trimming removed 0 bases from V and 3 bases from J, with 7 bases in between. This CDR3 comprises 14 residues. Germline CDR1 and CDR2: NNHNN and SYGAGS (reference sequence). The CDR3 spells CASGDEGAYAEQFF. The part of the CDR3 DNA that was read is TGTGCCAGCGGTGATGAGGGGGCCTATGCTGAGCAGTTC.

This clone was recorded once. Any gene name here is a mouse gene name. The read is 1 residue too short to cover the CDR3 end, so that end is filled in from the germline J gene. V gene TRBV1 combines with J gene TRBJ2-3; D gene ambiguous. CDR1 is NSQYPW, CDR2 LRSPGD, per germline (reference sequence). Trimming removed 2 bases at V and 1 base at J, with 4 bases between. This CDR3 comprises 13 residues. The sequenced part of the CDR3 DNA is TGCACCTGCAGTGCACAGGGTGCAGAAACGCTGTAT. Amino acids: CTCSAQGAETLY. The complete CDR3 reads CTCSAQGAETLYF.

As for this clone: Gene names denote mouse genes. The read ends 1 residue shy of where the CDR3 ends; the end is completed using the germline J gene. V and J are TRBV3 and TRBJ2-7; TRBD2 matches 9 bases. After removal of 2 bases from V and 6 bases from J, the junction contained 2 bases not matched to a gene. Germline V gives CDR1 SNHLY, CDR2 FYNGKV (reference sequence). This CDR3 has 13 residues. CDR3 DNA, as far as it was read: TGTGCCAGCAGCTTAAGGACTGGGGTTGAACAGTAC. Its protein product is CASSLRTGVEQY. The CDR3 in full is CASSLRTGVEQYF.

Regarding this clone: The gene names here belong to mouse. The CDR3 goes on 1 residue after the read ends, and that part is filled in from the germline J gene. This sequence joins TRBV31 and TRBJ2-2, with a weak D call TRBD2 (6 bases). Germline-derived CDR1 and CDR2 are GKSSPN and SITVG. The CDR3 extends over 13 amino acids. V was cut by 5 bases and J by 2 bases, with 9 bases left in between. The CDR3 spells CAWVGENTGQLYF. The part of the CDR3 DNA that was read is TGTGCCTGGGTGGGGGAGAACACCGGGCAGCTCTAC.

Comment on this clone: Gene labels here are mouse ones. The read ends 1 residue shy of where the CDR3 ends; the end is completed using the germline J gene. At the DNA level, this CDR3 is encoded by other sequences in the same sample as well. The chain is built from TRBV13-2 and TRBJ1-1; TRBD1 agrees at 11 bases. This CDR3 region has 14 residues. The V gene's germline CDR1 is NNHNN and CDR2 SYGAGS (reference sequence). J was trimmed by 5 bases and V by 3 bases; bases with no gene match: 3. CDR3 bases read: TGTGCCAGCGGTGCGGACAGGGGGCGGACAGAAGTCTTC. Translating it yields CASGADRGRTEVF. Given in full, the CDR3 is CASGADRGRTEVFF.

Points on this clone: Each gene name is a mouse one. The read ends 1 residue early relative to the CDR3; the germline J gene fills the gap. The chain combines TRBV29 with TRBJ2-7, with 7 bases that match TRBD1. The CDR3 is 14 amino acids. Germline V CDR1 and CDR2: MSHET, SYDVDS. Trimming cost V 2 bases and J 2 bases; bases outside gene matches: 3. The CDR3 sequence: CASSLRGQTYEQYF. The DNA read from the CDR3 is TGTGCTAGCAGTTTAAGGGGACAGACCTATGAACAGTAC.

A remark on this clone: Genes and germline are mouse. The observed sequence ends 1 residue before the CDR3 terminus, with the missing tail filled in from the germline J gene. The chain joins TRBV31 to TRBJ1-4, with a tentative D call TRBD1 (6 bases). The ends were cut back, 0 bases at V and 0 bases at J, with 11 bases in the middle. Germline CDR1 GKSSPN, CDR2 SITVG. This CDR3 contains 16 residues. The CDR3 reads CAWSLGGTISNERLFF. The part of the CDR3 DNA that was read is TGTGCCTGGAGTCTAGGCGGGACAATTTCCAACGAAAGATTATTT.

About this clone itself: Here the gene names and germline are mouse. The read falls 1 residue short of the CDR3 end, and the missing part is taken from the germline J gene. The chain couples TRBV16 to TRBJ2-7; possibly TRBD1 for D (5 bases). This CDR3 comprises 14 residues. V was pared by 4 bases and J by 0 bases, with 10 bases between. Germline CDR1 reads SGHSA; CDR2 reads FRNQAP. CDR3 bases read: TGTGCAAGCAGCTCACAGGTCAGCTCCTATGAACAGTAC. Protein sequence: CASSSQVSSYEQY. The full CDR3 reads CASSSQVSSYEQYF.